These 30 T cell receptor beta chains were sequenced from one sample in a study of cytomegalovirus exposure and HLA in healthy donors. Researchers ran the PCR with 60 Vbeta and 13 Jbeta primers. Repertoires were generated with immunoSEQ multiplex PCR, while TCRdb's copy carries only in-frame clones and drops some. The table lists roughly 100,000 clones, about three quarters of them singletons, with approximately 6.3% in the top ten. Input material: PBMCs. The origin of the receptors is a man in his sixties in good health and CMV-seropositive.

The CDR3 loop reads CASGQQNTEAFF. The CDR3 nucleotides read TGTGCCAGCGGGCAGCAGAACACTGAAGCTTTCTTT. J is TRBJ1-1 and V is TRBV28; D is uncertain. From germline, CDR1 is MDHEN and CDR2 SYDVKM. V gave up 8 bases and J gave up 1 base, with 8 bases separating them. The CDR3 runs to 12 residues.

The chain employs TRBV5-8 and TRBJ2-5; possibly TRBD1 for D (6 bases). Germline V gene lookup returns CDR1 SGHTS and CDR2 YDEGEE. Trimming removed 3 bases at V and 4 bases at J, with 16 bases between. The CDR3 is 15 amino acids. The CDR3 here is CASSSYRVGAETQYF. Here the CDR3 DNA reads TGTGCCAGCAGCTCCTACAGGGTAGGGGCAGAGACCCAGTACTTC.

There are a few counts of this clone. The chain has TRBV2 and TRBJ1-5, with TRBD1 matching 7 bases. Germline assignment: CDR1 SNHLY and CDR2 FYNNEI. Unmatched junction bases numbered 9, after V lost 6 bases and J lost 4 bases. This CDR3 has 15 residues. The CDR3 sequence is CASSGTGDVNQPQHF. CDR3 nucleotides: TGTGCCAGCAGCGGTACAGGGGATGTTAATCAGCCCCAGCATTTT. Together with reference TRBV2 and TRBJ1-5, the CDR3 gives the full variable domain: EPEVTQTPSHQVTQMGQEVILRCVPISNHLYFYWYRQILGQKVEFLVSFYNNEISEKSEIFDDQFSVERPDGSNFTLKIRSTKLEDSAMYFCASSGTGDVNQPQHFGDGTRLSIL.

J is TRBJ2-1 and V is TRBV6-4; 10 bases agree with TRBD2. Germline V gives CDR1 MRHNA, CDR2 SNTAGT. This CDR3 has 13 amino acids. V shed 5 bases and J 6 bases; nucleotides not matched to a gene: 1. The CDR3 DNA reads TGTGCCAGCAGTAGGACTAGCGGCAATGAGCAGTTCTTC. This codes for CASSRTSGNEQFF.

CDR3 in amino acids: CASSTDRNQPQHF. In DNA form, the CDR3 reads TGTGCCAGCAGTACCGACAGGAATCAGCCCCAGCATTTT. The chain is built from TRBV6-5 and TRBJ1-5; weak D call: TRBD1 (6 bases). The V and J ends lost 5 bases and 4 bases respectively, with 9 bases between them. This CDR3 spans 13 amino acids. Germline loops: CDR1 MNHEY, CDR2 SVGAGI.

The CDR3 DNA sequence: TGTGCCAGTAGTCCTCCGGGACAGAACACCGGGGAGCTGTTTTTT. Its translation is CASSPPGQNTGELFF. This chain connects TRBV19 to TRBJ2-2; TRBD1 is a possible D gene (6 bases). This CDR3 has 15 amino acids. With 5 bases removed from V and 1 base from J, the gap between germline ends came to 11 bases. Germline V gene data show CDR1 as LNHDA and CDR2 as SQIVND (reference sequence).

In this sample, this clone turned up a few times. This chain joins TRBV5-1 and TRBJ1-1, with a tentative D call TRBD1 (5 bases). In germline, CDR1 is SGHRS, CDR2 YFSETQ. Trimming took off 1 base at V and 7 bases at J, with 8 bases between the two ends. The CDR3 contains 12 residues. The CDR3 DNA reads TGCGCCAGCAGCTTGCCAGGGCTTGAAGCTTTCTTT. This codes for CASSLPGLEAFF.

The chain links TRBV5-1 to TRBJ1-3; 9 nucleotides line up with TRBD1. The CDR3 is made up of 14 amino acids. V trimming: 4 bases; J trimming: 7 bases; junction bases outside the gene matches: 6. The germline V gene encodes CDR1 SGHRS and CDR2 YFSETQ. CDR3 sequence: CASSEQGASNTIYF. The DNA of the CDR3 is TGCGCCAGCAGCGAACAGGGGGCGTCGAACACCATATATTTT. Full variable domain (outside the CDR3, taken from reference TRBV5-1 and TRBJ1-3): KAGVTQTPRYLIKTRGQQVTLSCSPISGHRSVSWYQQTPGQGLQFLFEYFSETQRNKGNFPGRFSGRQFSNSRSEMNVSTLELGDSALYLCASSEQGASNTIYFGEGSWLTVV.

This clone has only a few counts. CDR3 loop: CASSLDSYQPQHF. The CDR3 nucleotides read TGTGCCAGCAGCTTAGACAGTTATCAGCCCCAGCATTTT. The chain joins TRBV7-6 to TRBJ1-5; D gene unclear. There are 13 residues in the CDR3. Germline CDR1 is SGHVS and CDR2 is FNYEAQ. V lost 1 base and J 5 bases, leaving 6 bases between the germline ends. The full variable domain, rest sourced from reference TRBV7-6 and TRBJ1-5, is GAGVSQSPRYKVTKRGQDVALRCDPISGHVSLYWYRQALGQGPEFLTYFNYEAQQDKSGLPNDRFSAERPEGSISTLTIQRTEQRDSAMYRCASSLDSYQPQHFGDGTRLSIL.

Worth noting for this clone: One end of the junction varies from germline; a read error may be responsible. This sequence joins TRBV7-9 and TRBJ1-1; D is uncertain. CDR1 is SEHNR and CDR2 is FQNEAQ in the germline V gene (reference sequence). The CDR3 is made up of 12 amino acids. The CDR3 sequence: CSSSLLRPEAFF. The DNA of the CDR3 is TGTTCCAGCAGCTTACTCAGGCCAGAAGCTTTCTTT.

The chain links TRBV5-4 to TRBJ2-3, with D maybe TRBD2 (5 bases). V shed 6 bases and J shed 1 base, with 12 bases lying between them. In germline, CDR1 is SGHNT, CDR2 YYREEE (reference sequence). This CDR3 is built from 14 residues. CDR3 region: CASTWERRTDTQYF. The CDR3 region has the DNA TGTGCCAGCACCTGGGAGCGCCGCACAGATACGCAGTATTTT.

V and J are TRBV29-1 and TRBJ2-7, with 8 bases lining up with TRBD1. CDR1 and CDR2 from the germline V gene are SQVTM and ANQGSEA. CDR3 size: 12 residues. V was clipped by 3 bases and J by 7 bases; unmatched bases: 5. CDR3 in DNA: TGCAGCGTTGAGAGGACAGGGAATGAGCAGTACTTC. It encodes CSVERTGNEQYF.

The rearrangement uses TRBV9 and TRBJ2-3; D gene uncertain. With 6 bases removed from V and 4 bases from J, the gap between germline ends came to 18 bases. The CDR3 has 15 residues. CDR1 SGDLS and CDR2 YYNGEE come from the germline V gene. CDR3 DNA: TGTGCCAGCACCCGAGACGGATCCCAGGCAGATACGCAGTATTTT. This gives the protein CASTRDGSQADTQYF.

This clone was seen a handful of times. The chain uses TRBV5-1 and TRBJ2-7; the match to TRBD2 covers 7 bases. J lost 5 bases, V lost 0 bases, and 8 bases had no gene match. The germline V gene encodes CDR1 SGHRS and CDR2 YFSETQ. The CDR3 is made up of 15 amino acids. CDR3 sequence reads: CASSLGGTGGNEQYF. In DNA form, the CDR3 reads TGCGCCAGCAGCTTGGGGGGGACGGGGGGAAACGAGCAGTACTTC. Full variable domain (outside the CDR3, taken from reference TRBV5-1 and TRBJ2-7): KAGVTQTPRYLIKTRGQQVTLSCSPISGHRSVSWYQQTPGQGLQFLFEYFSETQRNKGNFPGRFSGRQFSNSRSEMNVSTLELGDSALYLCASSLGGTGGNEQYFGPGTRLTVT.

This sequence joins TRBV19 and TRBJ2-1; D uncertain. The ends were cut back, 6 bases at V and 9 bases at J, with 9 bases in the middle. Germline V CDR1 and CDR2: LNHDA, SQIVND (reference sequence). The CDR3 runs to 11 residues. The CDR3 loop reads CASSSMAEQFF. The CDR3 nucleotides read TGTGCCAGTAGCTCAATGGCTGAGCAGTTCTTC.

This clone has a count of ten or more. The genes are TRBV7-9 and TRBJ1-4; D is perhaps TRBD1 (6 bases). The CDR3 extends over 14 amino acids. Germline V gene sequence: CDR1 SEHNR, CDR2 FQNEAQ (reference sequence). Trimming removed 6 bases at V and 0 bases at J, with 8 bases between. In DNA, the CDR3 is TGTGCCAGCAGGCCAGGGGCAACTAATGAAAAACTGTTTTTT. Amino acid sequence: CASRPGATNEKLFF.

V gene TRBV6-6 combines with J gene TRBJ2-7, with 8 bases lining up with TRBD1. The CDR3 runs 14 residues. The V gene's germline CDR1 is MNHNY and CDR2 SVGAGI (reference sequence). Trimming at V came to 4 bases and at J to 3 bases, leaving 5 bases not matched to a gene. The CDR3 bases are TGTGCCAGCAGTTTCCTCGGACAGGGCTACGAGCAGTACTTC. Translated, it gives CASSFLGQGYEQYF.

The rearrangement uses TRBV5-4 and TRBJ1-2; TRBD1 matches 9 bases. CDR1 is SGHNT and CDR2 is YYREEE in the germline V gene (reference sequence). The ends lost 3 bases at V and 6 bases at J; junction bases unmatched: 9. The CDR3 spans 15 residues. The CDR3 protein is CASSSSGTGINGYTF. CDR3 sequence (DNA): TGTGCCAGCAGCTCATCCGGGACAGGGATTAATGGCTACACCTTC.

The rearrangement uses TRBV19 and TRBJ2-3; TRBD2 aligns across 8 bases. CDR3 length: 18 residues. Trimming at V came to 4 bases and at J to 2 bases, leaving 14 bases not matched to a gene. Germline V gene sequence: CDR1 LNHDA, CDR2 SQIVND (reference sequence). This chain's CDR3 is CASSTPLVGGGTTDTQYF. Written as DNA, the CDR3 is TGTGCCAGTAGTACCCCCCTGGTTGGCGGGGGGACCACAGATACGCAGTATTTT.

As to this clone: A read error may account for a junction end that differs from germline. The chain recombines TRBV10-3 with TRBJ2-7; 7 nucleotides align to TRBD1. CDR1 and CDR2 (germline): ENHRY, SYGVKD. The CDR3 has 10 residues. Written as DNA, the CDR3 is TGTGCCATCATTAGGACAGGCCGATTTTTC. Amino acid sequence: CAIIRTGRFF.

V gene TRBV28 combines with J gene TRBJ2-1; 7 bases agree with TRBD2. The CDR3 is made up of 15 amino acids. V lost 5 bases and J lost 8; bases outside the gene matches: 12. Per the germline V gene, CDR1 is MDHEN and CDR2 is SYDVKM. CDR3 sequence: CASSQPGLTLDEQFF. In DNA, the CDR3 is TGTGCCAGCAGTCAACCGGGACTAACCCTCGATGAGCAGTTCTTC.

The chain employs TRBV5-8 and TRBJ2-2; maybe TRBD1 (5 bases). This CDR3 region has 14 residues. CDR1 is SGHTS, CDR2 YDEGEE, per germline. V was clipped by 4 bases and J by 2 bases, with 9 bases between them. CDR3 sequence (DNA): TGTGCCAGCAGCGACAGCTATAACACCGGGGAGCTGTTTTTT. Translation gives CASSDSYNTGELFF.

CDR3 loop: CASSPGVNTGELFF. The DNA of the CDR3 is TGCGCCAGCAGCCCGGGGGTTAACACCGGGGAGCTGTTTTTT. The rearrangement joins TRBV5-1 to TRBJ2-2; weak D call: TRBD2 (6 bases). Germline V lookup: CDR1 SGHRS, CDR2 YFSETQ. The ends were cut back, 4 bases at V and 2 bases at J, with 9 bases in the middle. The CDR3 is 14 amino acids.

With respect to this clone: A read error may produce the germline difference seen at one junction end. This chain uses TRBV7-9 with TRBJ2-1, with D possibly being TRBD2 (5 bases). This CDR3 has 11 amino acids. Germline CDR1 is SEHNR and CDR2 is FQNEAQ (reference sequence). The CDR3 DNA sequence: TGTTCCAGCAGCTCGGAGGTTGAGCAGTTCTTC. As protein: CSSSSEVEQFF. Together with reference TRBV7-9 and TRBJ2-1, the CDR3 gives the full variable domain: DTGVSQNPRHKITKRGQNVTFRCDPISEHNRLYWYRQTLGQGPEFLTYFQNEAQLEKSRLLSDRFSAERPKGSFSTLEIQRTEQGDSAMYLCSSSSEVEQFFGPGTRLTVL.

This chain connects TRBV10-3 to TRBJ1-2, with TRBD1 matching over 8 bases. The CDR3 sequence is 16 residues long. CDR1 is ENHRY and CDR2 is SYGVKD in the germline V gene. V shed 2 bases and J 8 bases; nucleotides not matched to a gene: 13. The CDR3 coding sequence is TGTGCCATCAGTGAGGAGACAGGGGCCACCGCCGGGGGCTACACCTTC. Its protein is CAISEETGATAGGYTF.

V is TRBV6-6 and J is TRBJ2-2; D gene uncertain. CDR1 and CDR2 (germline): MNHNY, SVGAGI (reference sequence). This CDR3 spans 12 amino acids. The V end was cut by 2 bases, the J end by 7 bases, with 5 bases between. The DNA for the CDR3 is TGTGCCAGCAGTTACGCCAGCGGGGAGCTGTTTTTT. Translation gives CASSYASGELFF.

The CDR3 is CASRGGVPQDTQYF. The CDR3 DNA is TGCGCCAGCAGGGGGGGGGTTCCCCAAGATACGCAGTATTTT. The V call is TRBV5-1, the J call TRBJ2-3, with 7 bases identical to TRBD2. The CDR3 contains 14 residues. Germline lookup yields CDR1 SGHRS and CDR2 YFSETQ. Losses at the gene ends were 5 bases for V and 5 bases for J; bases not matched to a gene: 8.

This clone was recorded once. This chain uses TRBV19 with TRBJ2-2; TRBD1 matches 8 bases. The CDR3 spans 14 residues. Germline V gene lookup returns CDR1 LNHDA and CDR2 SQIVND (reference sequence). The V gene end was trimmed by 3 bases and the J gene end by 7 bases; junction bases not matched to a gene: 4. The CDR3 sequence: CASSIQGASGELFF. CDR3 coding DNA: TGTGCCAGTAGTATTCAGGGGGCGAGCGGGGAGCTGTTTTTT.

The chain combines TRBV18 with TRBJ1-1; no definite D call. The CDR3 covers 13 residues. The germline V gene encodes CDR1 KGHSH and CDR2 LQKENI. V was trimmed by 2 bases and J by 6 bases, leaving 10 bases between them. In nucleotides, the CDR3 is TGTGCCAGCTCACCAGGGCAACAGTCTGAAGCTTTCTTT. Translated: CASSPGQQSEAFF.

V and J are TRBV11-2 and TRBJ2-3; 16 nucleotides agree with TRBD2. The V segment lost 5 bases and the J segment 5 bases; nucleotides outside the gene matches: 4. Looked up from germline, CDR1 is SGHAT and CDR2 is FQNNGV. The CDR3 totals 16 residues. DNA for the CDR3: TGTGCCAGCAGCGGGACTAGCGGGGGGGCGGGAGATACGCAGTATTTT. Translation gives CASSGTSGGAGDTQYF. Full variable domain (missing parts from reference TRBV11-2 and TRBJ2-3): EAGVAQSPRYKIIEKRQSVAFWCNPISGHATLYWYQQILGQGPKLLIQFQNNGVVDDSQLPKDRFSAERLKGVDSTLKIQPAKLEDSAVYLCASSGTSGGAGDTQYFGPGTRLTVL.